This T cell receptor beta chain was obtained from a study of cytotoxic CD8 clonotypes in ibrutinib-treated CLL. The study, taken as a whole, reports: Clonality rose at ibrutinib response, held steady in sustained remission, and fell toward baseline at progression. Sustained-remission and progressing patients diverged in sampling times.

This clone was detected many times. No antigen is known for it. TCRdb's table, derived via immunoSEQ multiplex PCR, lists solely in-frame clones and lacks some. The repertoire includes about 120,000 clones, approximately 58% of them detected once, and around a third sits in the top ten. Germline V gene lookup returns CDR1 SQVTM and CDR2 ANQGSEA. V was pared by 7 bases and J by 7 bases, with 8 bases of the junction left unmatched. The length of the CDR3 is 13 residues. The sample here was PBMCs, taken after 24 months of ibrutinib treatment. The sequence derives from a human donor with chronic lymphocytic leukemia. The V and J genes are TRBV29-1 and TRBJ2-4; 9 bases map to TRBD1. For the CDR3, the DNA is TGCAGCGCATCAAAACAGGGGGCTAACATTCAGTACTTC. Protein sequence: CSASKQGANIQYF.